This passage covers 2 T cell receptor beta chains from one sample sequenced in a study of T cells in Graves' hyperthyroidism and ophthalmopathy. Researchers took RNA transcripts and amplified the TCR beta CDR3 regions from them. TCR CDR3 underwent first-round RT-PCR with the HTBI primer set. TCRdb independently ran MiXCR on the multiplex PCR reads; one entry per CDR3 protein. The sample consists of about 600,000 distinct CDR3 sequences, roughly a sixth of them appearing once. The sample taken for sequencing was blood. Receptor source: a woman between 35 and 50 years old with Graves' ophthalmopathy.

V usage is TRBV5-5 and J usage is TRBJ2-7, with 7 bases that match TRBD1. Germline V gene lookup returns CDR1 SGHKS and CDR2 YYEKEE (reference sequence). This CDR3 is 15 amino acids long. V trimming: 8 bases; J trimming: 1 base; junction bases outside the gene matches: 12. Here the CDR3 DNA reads TGTGCCAGGAAAAACAGGGGATTCGGGTCCTACGAGCAGTACTTC. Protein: CARKNRGFGSYEQYF.

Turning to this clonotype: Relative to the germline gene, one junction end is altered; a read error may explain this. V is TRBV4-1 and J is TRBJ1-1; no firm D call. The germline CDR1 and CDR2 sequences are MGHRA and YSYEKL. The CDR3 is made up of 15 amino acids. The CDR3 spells CASSQWWGGGTEAFF. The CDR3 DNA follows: TGTGCCAGCAGCCAATGGTGGGGAGGAGGCACTGAAGCTTTCTTT.